This note documents a single T cell receptor beta chain sequence. The antigen is not known. The data are from a study of T cells expressing NK-cell markers. Whole-study findings and limits: Among a handful of donors, these clonotypes also ranked first in the CD3+CD56-NKG2C+ fraction.

Making the TCR beta cDNA relied on 5'RACE template switching with UMIs. TCRdb reprocessed the 5' RACE reads and stores each CDR3 protein as one record, lacking DNA. This table lists about 180,000 distinct CDR3 sequences. This TCR was recovered from a man between 18 and 69 years old in good health. Sequencing was performed on blood T cells: a sorted CD56 or NKG2C T cell subset, CD4+ or CD8+ T cells, or bulk PBMC T cells (not recorded which).

The CDR3 sequence: CASSESRDPKKQFF. V and J are TRBV2 and TRBJ2-1. This CDR3 is built from 14 residues. Germline V gene sequence: CDR1 SNHLY, CDR2 FYNNEI.